The 26 T cell receptor beta chains listed next were all sequenced from one sample in a study of blood T cell repertoires in COVID-19. The repertoire was sequenced with immunoSEQ multiplex PCR; TCRdb's copy has only in-frame clones and lacks some. The profile shows 300,000 to 400,000 clones, roughly 86% of them singletons. Source material: peripheral blood. These receptors all come from a human donor in a cohort sampled during active COVID-19.

This chain links TRBV4-1 with TRBJ2-3; D might be TRBD2 (5 bases). V lost 0 bases to trimming and J lost 4 bases, with 11 bases between them. Germline CDR1 reads MGHRA; CDR2 reads YSYEKL. This CDR3 has 15 amino acids. CDR3 in DNA: TGCGCCAGCAGCCAAGATCGTCTAGCCGCAGATACGCAGTATTTT. Protein product: CASSQDRLAADTQYF.

The chain employs TRBV5-3 and TRBJ2-3, with 9 bases aligning to TRBD1. TRBV5-3 is an ORF, with its function uncertain. V trimming: 5 bases; J trimming: 11 bases; junction bases outside the gene matches: 18. The CDR3 extends over 16 amino acids. For the CDR3, the DNA is TGTGCCAGAAGGACCTCACAGGGGGCGCCGGCTGCGGAGCAGTATTTT. Its translation: CARRTSQGAPAAEQYF.

The V and J genes are TRBV24-1 and TRBJ2-1, with a tentative D call TRBD1 (6 bases). Trimming took off 3 bases at V and 1 base at J, with 9 bases between the two ends. This CDR3 has 15 residues. Germline CDR1 and CDR2: KGHDR and SFDVKD. For the CDR3, the DNA is TGTGCCACCAGTGATGCAGGGGCTTCCTACAATGAGCAGTTCTTC. Translation: CATSDAGASYNEQFF.

This rearrangement joins TRBV9 to TRBJ1-2; D may be TRBD1 (5 bases). Germline loops: CDR1 SGDLS, CDR2 YYNGEE. This CDR3 spans 15 amino acids. Trimming took off 10 bases at V and 0 bases at J, with 19 bases between the two ends. The CDR3 nucleotides are TGTGCCTCAGCGAGAAGACAGCTAGCTAACTATGGCTACACCTTC. It translates to CASARRQLANYGYTF.

V usage is TRBV7-3 and J usage is TRBJ1-2, with unresolved D. The germline CDR1 and CDR2 sequences are SGHTA and FQGTGA. V was trimmed by 0 bases and J by 7 bases, leaving 9 bases between them. The CDR3 loop spans 13 amino acids. The chain's CDR3 is CASSLTEGSGYTF. In DNA, the CDR3 is TGTGCCAGCAGCTTAACCGAGGGAAGTGGCTACACCTTC.

V usage is TRBV27 and J usage is TRBJ1-2; D is uncertain. Germline V gene data show CDR1 as MNHEY and CDR2 as SMNVEV (reference sequence). This CDR3 has 13 residues. The germline V and J ends were trimmed by 2 bases and 3 bases, with 7 bases remaining between them. The CDR3 DNA is TGTGCCAGCAGTTTAAAGAGCTACTATGGCTACACCTTC. Translated, it gives CASSLKSYYGYTF.

V and J are TRBV11-3 and TRBJ2-4, with 8 positions matching TRBD1. V lost 6 bases to trimming and J lost 7 bases; unmatched junction nucleotides: 5. The V gene's germline CDR1 is SGHNT and CDR2 YENEEA. The CDR3 extends over 13 amino acids. The CDR3: CASSLTGGNIQYF. The DNA for the CDR3 is TGTGCCAGCAGTTTAACAGGGGGGAACATTCAGTACTTC.

Comments on this clone: This sample includes further DNA sequences coding for the same CDR3. V gene TRBV5-1 combines with J gene TRBJ2-7; 8 bases match TRBD1. Germline CDR1 reads SGHRS; CDR2 reads YFSETQ. Germline trimming cut 0 bases from V and 3 bases from J; bases unmatched to any gene: 2. The CDR3 runs 14 residues. This CDR3 reads CASSLEGQGYEQYF. As DNA, the CDR3 is TGCGCCAGCAGCTTGGAAGGACAGGGCTACGAGCAGTACTTC.

The chain joins TRBV19 to TRBJ1-5, with D perhaps TRBD1 (6 bases). The germline V gene encodes CDR1 LNHDA and CDR2 SQIVND (reference sequence). V lost 10 bases to trimming and J lost 0 bases, with 22 bases between them. The length of the CDR3 is 17 residues. For the CDR3, the DNA is TGTGCCACCCTAAGGAAGGGAGGGGGAAATAGCAATCAGCCCCAGCATTTT. Translation: CATLRKGGGNSNQPQHF.

For the CDR3, the DNA is TGTGCCAGCAGTACGACAAAGACCCAGTACTTC. It specifies CASSTTKTQYF. The gene calls are TRBV12-3 or TRBV12-4 and TRBJ2-5; unclear D gene. Trimming pared 5 bases from V and 6 bases from J, leaving 7 bases between. This CDR3 is 11 amino acids long.

The chain joins TRBV2 to TRBJ1-6; weak D call: TRBD1 (6 bases). The V gene lost 6 bases and the J gene lost 5 bases, with 11 bases spanning the gap. The CDR3 totals 14 residues. Germline CDR1 and CDR2: SNHLY and FYNNEI. The CDR3 DNA reads TGTGCCAGCAGGAGGACAGACCATAATTCACCCCTCCACTTT. Encoded protein: CASRRTDHNSPLHF.

This clone was recorded a few times. The chain couples TRBV19 to TRBJ1-1, with D maybe TRBD1 (5 bases). Germline CDR1 LNHDA, CDR2 SQIVND (reference sequence). The CDR3 totals 14 residues. Trimming removed 1 base at V and 4 bases at J, with 10 bases between. The CDR3 sequence is CASSIAGRGTEAFF. In DNA form, the CDR3 reads TGTGCCAGTAGTATAGCAGGAAGGGGCACTGAAGCTTTCTTT.

This clone has a single count. V is TRBV27 and J is TRBJ2-3, with TRBD1 identical over 7 bases. This CDR3 region has 12 residues. V lost 7 bases to trimming and J lost 4 bases; unmatched junction nucleotides: 2. Germline values: CDR1 MNHEY, CDR2 SMNVEV (reference sequence). The CDR3 bases are TGTGCCAGCAAGACAGGGTCAGATACGCAGTATTTT. Protein sequence: CASKTGSDTQYF.

This chain links TRBV19 with TRBJ1-1; a possible D gene is TRBD1 (6 bases). The CDR3 totals 16 residues. The V gene lost 1 base and the J gene lost 5 bases, with 17 bases spanning the gap. From germline, CDR1 is LNHDA and CDR2 SQIVND (reference sequence). The CDR3 loop is CASSIAGGDLGTEAFF. The CDR3 DNA follows: TGTGCCAGTAGTATAGCGGGGGGCGACCTGGGGACTGAAGCTTTCTTT. The full variable domain, rest sourced from reference TRBV19 and TRBJ1-1, is DGGITQSPKYLFRKEGQNVTLSCEQNLNHDAMYWYRQDPGQGLRLIYYSQIVNDFQKGDIAEGYSVSREKKESFPLTVTSAQKNPTAFYLCASSIAGGDLGTEAFFGQGTRLTVV.

In DNA form, the CDR3 reads TGTGCCAGCAAAAAAATTCGGGAACAGATTAACTATGGCTACACCTTC. Amino acids: CASKKIREQINYGYTF. This chain connects TRBV19 to TRBJ1-2; D gene ambiguous. Germline assignment: CDR1 LNHDA and CDR2 SQIVND (reference sequence). V gave up 9 bases and J gave up 1 base, with 21 bases separating them. This CDR3 is 16 amino acids long.

The chain uses TRBV5-1 and TRBJ1-1; D possibly corresponds to TRBD1 (6 bases). The ends were cut back, 1 base at V and 1 base at J, with 14 bases in the middle. Germline V gene sequence: CDR1 SGHRS, CDR2 YFSETQ. This CDR3 has 16 amino acids. Here the CDR3 reads CASSLMDAGANTEAFF. The CDR3 DNA is TGCGCCAGCAGCTTGATGGATGCAGGGGCGAACACTGAAGCTTTCTTT.

V gene TRBV7-9 combines with J gene TRBJ1-1, with 7 bases lining up with TRBD1. Germline lookup yields CDR1 SEHNR and CDR2 FQNEAQ (reference sequence). This CDR3 has 13 residues. The trim removed 6 bases at V and 5 bases at J, leaving 6 bases unmatched. This CDR3 is CASRRQGGTEAFF. The CDR3 region has the DNA TGTGCCAGCAGACGACAGGGAGGTACTGAAGCTTTCTTT.

The chain employs TRBV5-4 and TRBJ2-7; a weak D match, TRBD1 (7 bases). CDR3 length equals 17 residues. The V gene lost 1 base and the J gene lost 3 bases, with 20 bases spanning the gap. Looked up from germline, CDR1 is SGHNT and CDR2 is YYREEE (reference sequence). The CDR3 sequence is CASSLKAAGQNYYEQYF. The CDR3, as DNA: TGTGCCAGCAGCTTGAAGGCTGCGGGACAGAACTACTACGAGCAGTACTTC.

The chain has TRBV29-1 and TRBJ2-3; 10 bases agree with TRBD2. Trimming at V came to 7 bases and at J to 2 bases, leaving 6 bases not matched to a gene. Germline V gives CDR1 SQVTM, CDR2 ANQGSEA. This CDR3 comprises 14 residues. The CDR3 is CSGERGGLTDTQYF. The CDR3 bases are TGCAGCGGTGAGCGGGGGGGCCTCACAGATACGCAGTATTTT.

The rearrangement uses TRBV7-8 and TRBJ2-3, with D maybe TRBD2 (7 bases). V was clipped by 5 bases and J by 6 bases, with 15 bases between them. The germline V gene has CDR1 SGHVS and CDR2 FQNEAQ. The CDR3 loop spans 14 amino acids. The CDR3 here is CASSVGGASDTQYF. In DNA, the CDR3 is TGTGCCAGCAGCGTGGGGGGGGCCTCGGATACGCAGTATTTT.

The rearrangement joins TRBV7-3 to TRBJ2-3; 9 bases agree with TRBD2. The length of the CDR3 is 17 residues. Trimming at V came to 1 base and at J to 5 bases, leaving 10 bases not matched to a gene. Germline CDR1 and CDR2: SGHTA and FQGTGA. CDR3 bases: TGTGCCAGCAGCTTAATGGCGGGGGGGCCCTTAGTAGATACGCAGTATTTT. Translated, it gives CASSLMAGGPLVDTQYF.

In its sample, this clone was seen once. The chain is built from TRBV27 and TRBJ2-1; TRBD2 might be the D (6 bases). Between the trimmed V and J ends, which lost 6 bases and 6 bases, there was a span of 18 bases. The CDR3 covers 15 residues. Germline V lookup: CDR1 MNHEY, CDR2 SMNVEV (reference sequence). The CDR3 reads CASSSGTSPGNEQFF. CDR3 bases: TGTGCCAGCAGCTCTGGGACTTCGCCTGGCAATGAGCAGTTCTTC.

This rearrangement joins TRBV5-6 to TRBJ1-4, with D possibly being TRBD1 (5 bases). The CDR3 has 16 amino acids. Trimming left V 5 bases short and J 3 bases short, with 17 bases between. The germline CDR1 and CDR2 sequences are SGHDT and YYEEEE. CDR3 in amino acids: CASSSQTGLANEKLFF. The CDR3, as DNA: TGTGCCAGCAGTTCCCAAACAGGTTTAGCTAATGAAAAACTGTTTTTT.

This clone has a count of ten or more. The CDR3 reads CATSDLTSESNEQFF. CDR3 coding DNA: TGTGCCACCAGTGACTTGACTAGCGAGAGCAATGAGCAGTTCTTC. The rearrangement links TRBV24-1 to TRBJ2-1; 8 bases fit TRBD2. J lost 6 bases, V lost 4 bases, and 7 bases had no gene match. The CDR3 is 15 residues long. Germline V gives CDR1 KGHDR, CDR2 SFDVKD.

The rearrangement joins TRBV27 to TRBJ2-1, with 9 bases aligning to TRBD1. V lost 3 bases to trimming and J lost 6 bases; unmatched junction nucleotides: 6. The CDR3 extends over 15 amino acids. From germline, CDR1 is MNHEY and CDR2 SMNVEV (reference sequence). In DNA form, the CDR3 reads TGTGCCAGCAGTTTTTCACAGGGGGCTGGCAATGAGCAGTTCTTC. Translating it yields CASSFSQGAGNEQFF.

As regards this clone: This specimen includes other DNA sequences encoding the same CDR3. The chain is built from TRBV27 and TRBJ2-7, with 12 bases lining up with TRBD2. This CDR3 has 14 residues. The V and J ends lost 5 bases and 4 bases, in that order; junction bases with no gene match: 3. CDR1 and CDR2 (germline): MNHEY, SMNVEV (reference sequence). Here the CDR3 reads CASSLGTSGYEQYF. DNA for the CDR3: TGTGCCAGCAGTCTCGGGACTAGCGGGTACGAGCAGTACTTC.